This T cell receptor beta chain is from a study of T cells in Graves' hyperthyroidism and ophthalmopathy. RNA transcripts provided the source from which TCR beta CDR3 regions were amplified. The TCR CDR3 first-round RT-PCR relied on the HTBI primer set. TCRdb fed the multiplex PCR reads into MiXCR, producing one record per CDR3 protein. Of tens of thousands of distinct CDR3 sequences in the sample, around 53% were seen once. The CDR3 loop spans 13 amino acids. The germline V gene has CDR1 SEHNR and CDR2 FQNEAQ (reference sequence). V lost 10 bases to trimming and J lost 1 base; unmatched junction nucleotides: 3. Diagnosis relied on clinical symptoms, serum thyroxine and TRAb, thyroid ultrasound and orbital computed tomography.

The sequenced material came from blood. The chain uses TRBV7-9 and TRBJ1-5; TRBD1 matches at 8 bases. The receptor comes from an older woman with Graves' ophthalmopathy. The CDR3 is CAIGDRSNQPQHF. CDR3 nucleotides: TGTGCCATCGGGGACAGGAGCAATCAGCCCCAGCATTTT.